This TCR beta chain was captured by sequencing in a study of blood T cell repertoires in COVID-19. Study at large: Sample material is recorded as cDNA or gDNA derived from T cells, B-cell-depleted T cells, or PBMCs.

Participants, about 18 to 90 years old, spanned 24 US areas. Which cohort a participant joined came from the clinical history participants gave. The study counted Cohort 3 donors as recovered given two negative PCRs, clearance, or symptom resolution. The V gene's germline CDR1 is LNHDA and CDR2 SQIVND (reference sequence). The CDR3 runs 12 residues. The V end was cut by 4 bases, the J end by 7 bases, with 10 bases between. TCRdb keeps only in-frame clones here, not all; method: immunoSEQ multiplex PCR. The data show 220,000 or so clones, roughly 84% seen once. Sequencing used PBMCs or T cells enriched from blood (not recorded which). The clonotype was recovered from a woman aged 40 to 50 who had recovered from COVID-19. V gene TRBV19 combines with J gene TRBJ1-2, with no clear D. The CDR3 DNA follows: TGTGCCAGTAGTAAAGGAGGGTCTGGCTACACCTTC. Translated, it gives CASSKGGSGYTF.